These 5 T cell receptor beta chains share one sample of origin, sequenced in a study of T cell changes during pregnancy in multiple sclerosis. The assay was immunoSEQ multiplex PCR, and TCRdb's table has in-frame clones only and misses some. Of about 64,000 clones in the sample, around 90% are singletons; the top ten hold roughly 1.5%. The sample here was peripheral blood, taken in the second trimester of pregnancy. These receptors all come from a female donor with multiple sclerosis, enrolled in a pregnancy study.

J is TRBJ2-2 and V is TRBV19, with 10 bases aligning to TRBD1. V lost 6 bases and J lost 5; bases outside the gene matches: 3. The length of the CDR3 is 14 residues. Germline-derived CDR1 and CDR2 are LNHDA and SQIVND (reference sequence). The CDR3 sequence: CASRDRGLTGELFF. The CDR3, as DNA: TGTGCCAGTAGGGACAGGGGGTTAACCGGGGAGCTGTTTTTT.

This clone was seen just once. The rearrangement links TRBV9 to TRBJ2-7, with D possibly TRBD1 on 6 matching bases. The germline V gene encodes CDR1 SGDLS and CDR2 YYNGEE. V lost 0 bases, J lost 2 bases, and 12 bases lay in between. The CDR3 is made up of 15 amino acids. The CDR3 protein is CASSVATGLAYEQYF. Written as DNA, the CDR3 is TGTGCCAGCAGCGTAGCTACAGGGCTGGCCTACGAGCAGTACTTC.

The V call is TRBV7-9, the J call TRBJ1-4; no clear D gene. CDR3 length equals 15 residues. CDR1 SEHNR and CDR2 FQNEAQ come from the germline V gene (reference sequence). V was trimmed by 0 bases and J by 5 bases, leaving 10 bases between them. CDR3 amino acids: CASSLAAGRNEKLFF. For the CDR3, the DNA is TGTGCCAGCAGCTTAGCTGCAGGCCGAAATGAAAAACTGTTTTTT.

The chain couples TRBV6-1 to TRBJ1-6, with D unresolved. Trimming removed 0 bases at V and 3 bases at J, with 9 bases between. The CDR3 sequence is 16 residues long. Germline V gene sequence: CDR1 MNHNS, CDR2 SASEGT. The CDR3 loop is CASSEALTVYNSPLHF. CDR3 sequence (DNA): TGTGCCAGCAGTGAAGCGCTTACTGTCTATAATTCACCCCTCCACTTT.

J is TRBJ2-7 and V is TRBV4-3; 7 positions match TRBD2. V lost 0 bases to trimming and J lost 2 bases; unmatched junction nucleotides: 7. Germline V lookup: CDR1 LGHNA, CDR2 YSLEER. This CDR3 is 16 amino acids long. As DNA, the CDR3 is TGCGCCAGCAGCCAAGAGGACAACCTAGCGGCCTACGAGCAGTACTTC. Encoded protein: CASSQEDNLAAYEQYF.